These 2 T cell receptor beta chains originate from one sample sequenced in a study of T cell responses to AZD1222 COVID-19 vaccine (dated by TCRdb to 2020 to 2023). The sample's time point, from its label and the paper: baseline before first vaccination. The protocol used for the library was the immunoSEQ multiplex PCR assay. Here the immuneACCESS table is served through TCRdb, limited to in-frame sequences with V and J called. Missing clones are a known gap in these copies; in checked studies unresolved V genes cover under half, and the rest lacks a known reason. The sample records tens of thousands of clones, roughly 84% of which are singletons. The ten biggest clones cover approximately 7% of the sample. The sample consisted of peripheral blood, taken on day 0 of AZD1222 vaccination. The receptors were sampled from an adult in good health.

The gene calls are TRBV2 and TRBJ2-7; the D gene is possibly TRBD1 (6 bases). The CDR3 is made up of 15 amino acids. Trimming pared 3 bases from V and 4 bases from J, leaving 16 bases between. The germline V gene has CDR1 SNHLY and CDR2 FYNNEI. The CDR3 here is CASSEGVRGLYEQYF. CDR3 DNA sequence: TGTGCCAGCAGTGAGGGGGTCAGGGGTTTGTACGAGCAGTACTTC.

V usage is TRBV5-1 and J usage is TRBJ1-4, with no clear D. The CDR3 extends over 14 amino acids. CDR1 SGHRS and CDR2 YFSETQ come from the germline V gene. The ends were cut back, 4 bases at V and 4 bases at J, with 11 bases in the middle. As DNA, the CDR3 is TGCGCCAGCAGCGAAACCCGAAATAATGAAAAACTGTTTTTT. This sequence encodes CASSETRNNEKLFF. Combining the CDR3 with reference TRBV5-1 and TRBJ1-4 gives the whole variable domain KAGVTQTPRYLIKTRGQQVTLSCSPISGHRSVSWYQQTPGQGLQFLFEYFSETQRNKGNFPGRFSGRQFSNSRSEMNVSTLELGDSALYLCASSETRNNEKLFFGSGTQLSVL.